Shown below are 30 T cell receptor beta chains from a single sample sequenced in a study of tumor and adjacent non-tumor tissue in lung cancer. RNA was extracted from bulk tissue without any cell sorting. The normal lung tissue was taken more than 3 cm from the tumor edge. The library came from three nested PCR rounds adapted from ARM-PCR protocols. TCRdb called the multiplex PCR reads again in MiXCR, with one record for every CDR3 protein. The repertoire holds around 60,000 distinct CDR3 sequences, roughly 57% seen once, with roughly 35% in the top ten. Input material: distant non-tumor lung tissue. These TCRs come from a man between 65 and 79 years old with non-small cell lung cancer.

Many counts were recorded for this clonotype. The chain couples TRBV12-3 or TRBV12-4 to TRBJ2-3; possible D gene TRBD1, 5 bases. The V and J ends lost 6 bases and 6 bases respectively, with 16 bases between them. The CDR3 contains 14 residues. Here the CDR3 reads CASSSDRPNDTQYF. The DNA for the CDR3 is TGTGCCAGCAGCTCCGACAGACCAAACGATACGCAGTATTTT.

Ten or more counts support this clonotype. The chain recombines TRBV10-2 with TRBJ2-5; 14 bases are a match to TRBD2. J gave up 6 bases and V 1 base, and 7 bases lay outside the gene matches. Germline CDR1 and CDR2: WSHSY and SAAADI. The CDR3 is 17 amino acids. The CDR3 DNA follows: TGCGCCAGCAGTGAGTTGGTGGGGACTAGCGGGAGAAAGACCCAGTACTTC. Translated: CASSELVGTSGRKTQYF.

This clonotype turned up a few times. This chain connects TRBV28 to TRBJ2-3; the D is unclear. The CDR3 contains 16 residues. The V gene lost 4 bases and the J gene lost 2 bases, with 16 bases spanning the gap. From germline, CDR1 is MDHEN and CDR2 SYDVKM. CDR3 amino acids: CASSSGSLGLTDTQYF. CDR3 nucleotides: TGTGCCAGCAGTTCAGGTTCGTTGGGCCTCACAGATACGCAGTATTTT.

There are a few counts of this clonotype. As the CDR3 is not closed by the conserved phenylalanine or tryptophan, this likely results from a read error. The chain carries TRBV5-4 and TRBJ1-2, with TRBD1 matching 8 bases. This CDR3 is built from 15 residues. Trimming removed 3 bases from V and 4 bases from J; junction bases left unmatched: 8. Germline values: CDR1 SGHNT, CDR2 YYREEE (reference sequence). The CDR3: CASSYPGQDTYGYTS. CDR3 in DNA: TGTGCCAGCAGCTACCCGGGACAGGACACCTATGGCTACACCTCC.

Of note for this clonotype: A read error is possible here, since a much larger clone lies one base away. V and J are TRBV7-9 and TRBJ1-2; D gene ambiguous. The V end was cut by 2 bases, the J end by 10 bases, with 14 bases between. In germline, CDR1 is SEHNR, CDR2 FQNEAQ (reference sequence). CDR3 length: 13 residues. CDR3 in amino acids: CASSLKGYDDYTF. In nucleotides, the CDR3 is TGTGCCAGCAGCTTAAAAGGGTACGATGACTACACCTTC.

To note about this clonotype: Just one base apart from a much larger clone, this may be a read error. The CDR3 region is CSGQTWTASSYEQYF. The CDR3, as DNA: TGCAGTGGGCAAACTTGGACAGCCTCTTCCTACGAGCAGTACTTC. The chain uses TRBV20-1 and TRBJ2-7; D perhaps matches TRBD1 (6 bases). The CDR3 length is 15 residues. From germline, CDR1 is DFQATT and CDR2 SNEGSKA (reference sequence). Deletions cut 7 bases from V and 1 base from J, with 20 bases between.

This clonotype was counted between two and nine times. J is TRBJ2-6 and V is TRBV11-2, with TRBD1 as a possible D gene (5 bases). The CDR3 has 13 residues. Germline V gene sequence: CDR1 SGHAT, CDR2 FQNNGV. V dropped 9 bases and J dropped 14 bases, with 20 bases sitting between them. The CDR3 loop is CASRTSGADILTF. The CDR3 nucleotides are TGTGCCAGTCGGACCTCTGGGGCCGACATCCTGACTTTC.

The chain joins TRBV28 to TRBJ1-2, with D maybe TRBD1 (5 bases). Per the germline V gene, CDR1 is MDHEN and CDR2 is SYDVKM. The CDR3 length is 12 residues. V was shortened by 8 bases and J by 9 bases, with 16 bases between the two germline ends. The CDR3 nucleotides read TGTGCCAGCGGGAGCAGGGTATACAGCTACACCTTC. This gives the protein CASGSRVYSYTF.

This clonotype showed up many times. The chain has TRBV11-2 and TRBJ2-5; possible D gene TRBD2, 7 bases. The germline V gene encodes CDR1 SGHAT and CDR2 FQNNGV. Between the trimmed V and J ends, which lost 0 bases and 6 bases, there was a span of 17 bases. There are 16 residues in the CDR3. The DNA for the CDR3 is TGTGCCAGCAGCTTAGAAAGTTGGGGGGGCCGGAAGACCCAGTACTTC. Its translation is CASSLESWGGRKTQYF.

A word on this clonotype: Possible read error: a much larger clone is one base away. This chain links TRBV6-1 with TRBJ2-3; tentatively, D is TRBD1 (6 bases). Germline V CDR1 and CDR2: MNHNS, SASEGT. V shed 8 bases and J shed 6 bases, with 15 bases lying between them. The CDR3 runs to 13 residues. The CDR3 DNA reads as TGTGCCAGCTGGGTCAGGGGATTTGATACGCAGTATTTT. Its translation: CASWVRGFDTQYF.

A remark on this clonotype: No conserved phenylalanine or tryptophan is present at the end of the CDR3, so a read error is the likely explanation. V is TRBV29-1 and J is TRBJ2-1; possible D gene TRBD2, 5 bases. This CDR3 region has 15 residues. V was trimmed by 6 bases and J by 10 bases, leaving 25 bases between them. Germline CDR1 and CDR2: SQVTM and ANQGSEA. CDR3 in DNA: TGCAGCGTATCTGGCGGGCGTTCGCGTGGTTGGGAGCAGTTCCTC. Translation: CSVSGGRSRGWEQFL.

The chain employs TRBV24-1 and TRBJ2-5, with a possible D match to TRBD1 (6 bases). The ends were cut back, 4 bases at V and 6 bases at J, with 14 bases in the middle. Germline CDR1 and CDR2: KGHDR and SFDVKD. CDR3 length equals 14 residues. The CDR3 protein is CATSDPRGSKTQYF. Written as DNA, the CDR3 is TGTGCCACCAGTGACCCCAGGGGCTCGAAGACCCAGTACTTC.

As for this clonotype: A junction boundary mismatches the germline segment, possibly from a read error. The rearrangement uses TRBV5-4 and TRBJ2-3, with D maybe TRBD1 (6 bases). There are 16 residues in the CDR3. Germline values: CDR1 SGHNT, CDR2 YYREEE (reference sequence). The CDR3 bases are TGTGCCAGCAGCGGCTGGGATGATGGGGGCCCAGATACGCAATATTTT. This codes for CASSGWDDGGPDTQYF.

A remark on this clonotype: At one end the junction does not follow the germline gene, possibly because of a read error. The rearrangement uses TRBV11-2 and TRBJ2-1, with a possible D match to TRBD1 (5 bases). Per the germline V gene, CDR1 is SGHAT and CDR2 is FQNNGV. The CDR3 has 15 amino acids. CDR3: CACSSVTVSSNEQFF. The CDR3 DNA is TGTGCCTGCAGCTCAGTGACAGTCTCTAGCAATGAGCAGTTCTTC.

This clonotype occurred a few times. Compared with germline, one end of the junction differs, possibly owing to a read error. As DNA, the CDR3 is TGTGCTAGCAGTGATTCACAGGGTTCGGGCACCGGGGAGCTGTCTTTT. Translated: CASSDSQGSGTGELSF. The chain recombines TRBV6-1 with TRBJ2-2, with D maybe TRBD1 (6 bases). The V gene's germline CDR1 is MNHNS and CDR2 SASEGT. The CDR3 contains 16 residues.

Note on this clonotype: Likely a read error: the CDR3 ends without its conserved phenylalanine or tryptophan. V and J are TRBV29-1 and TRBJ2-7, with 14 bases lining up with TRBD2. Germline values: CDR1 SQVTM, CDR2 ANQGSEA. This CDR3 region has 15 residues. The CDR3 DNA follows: TGCAGGGTTGCTCGCCAGACTAGCGGGAGGGGAGAGCAGTACTCC. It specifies CRVARQTSGRGEQYS.

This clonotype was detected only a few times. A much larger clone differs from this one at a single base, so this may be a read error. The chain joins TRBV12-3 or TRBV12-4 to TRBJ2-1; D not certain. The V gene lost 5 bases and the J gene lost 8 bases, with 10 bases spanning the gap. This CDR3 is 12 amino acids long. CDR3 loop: CASSPWRHEQFF. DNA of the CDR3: TGTGCCAGCAGTCCATGGCGTCATGAGCAGTTCTTC.

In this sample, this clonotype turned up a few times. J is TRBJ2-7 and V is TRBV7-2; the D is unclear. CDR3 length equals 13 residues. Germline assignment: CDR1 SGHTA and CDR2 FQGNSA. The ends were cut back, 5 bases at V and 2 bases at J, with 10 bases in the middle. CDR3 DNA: TGTGCCAGCAGCAGCGATTACGCCTACGAGCAGTACTTC. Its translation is CASSSDYAYEQYF.

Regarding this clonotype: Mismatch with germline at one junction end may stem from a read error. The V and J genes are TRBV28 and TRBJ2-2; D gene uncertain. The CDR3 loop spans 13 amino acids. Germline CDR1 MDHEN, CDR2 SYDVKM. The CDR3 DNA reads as TGCGCGACTCGGTGGGGTAGTGCCGGGGAGCTGTTTTTT. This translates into CATRWGSAGELFF.

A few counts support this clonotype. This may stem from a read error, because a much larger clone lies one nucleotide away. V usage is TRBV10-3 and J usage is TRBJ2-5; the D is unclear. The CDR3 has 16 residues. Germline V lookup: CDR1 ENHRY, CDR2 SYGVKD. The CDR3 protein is CATSESGSSFQETQYF. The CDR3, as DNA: TGTGCCACCAGTGAGTCAGGCAGTTCGTTCCAAGAGACCCAGTACTTC.

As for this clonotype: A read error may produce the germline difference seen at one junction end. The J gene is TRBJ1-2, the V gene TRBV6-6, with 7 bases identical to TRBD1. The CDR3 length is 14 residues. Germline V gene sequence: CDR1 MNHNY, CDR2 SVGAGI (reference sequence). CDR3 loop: CASSHRGESYGCTF. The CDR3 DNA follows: TGTGCCAGCAGCCACAGGGGCGAGTCCTATGGCTGCACCTTC.

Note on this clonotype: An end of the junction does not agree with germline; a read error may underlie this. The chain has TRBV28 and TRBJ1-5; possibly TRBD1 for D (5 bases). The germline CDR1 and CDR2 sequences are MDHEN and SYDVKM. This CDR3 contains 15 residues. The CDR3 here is CASGFLRQTARGEHF. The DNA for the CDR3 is TGTGCCAGCGGTTTCTTGCGCCAGACCGCGAGGGGTGAGCATTTT.

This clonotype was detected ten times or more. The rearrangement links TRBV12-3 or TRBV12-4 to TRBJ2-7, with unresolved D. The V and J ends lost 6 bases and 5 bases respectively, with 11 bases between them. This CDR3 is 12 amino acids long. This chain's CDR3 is CASRDHGHEQYF. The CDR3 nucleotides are TGTGCCAGCAGGGATCACGGGCACGAGCAGTACTTC.

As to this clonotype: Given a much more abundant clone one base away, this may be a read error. The DNA of the CDR3 is TGTGCCAGCAGTCACTCGGCAAGAGAGACCCAGTACTTC. Translation: CASSHSARETQYF. V is TRBV6-5 and J is TRBJ2-5; D is unclear. This CDR3 has 13 amino acids. Germline V gene lookup returns CDR1 MNHEY and CDR2 SVGAGI.

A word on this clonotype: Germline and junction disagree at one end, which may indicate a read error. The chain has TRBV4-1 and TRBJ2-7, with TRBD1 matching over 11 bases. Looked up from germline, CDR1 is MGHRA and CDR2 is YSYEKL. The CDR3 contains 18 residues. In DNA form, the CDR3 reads TGCGCCAGCAGCCAAGACGCCCCAAGGACAGGGGGCTCCTACGAGCAGCACTTC. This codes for CASSQDAPRTGGSYEQHF.

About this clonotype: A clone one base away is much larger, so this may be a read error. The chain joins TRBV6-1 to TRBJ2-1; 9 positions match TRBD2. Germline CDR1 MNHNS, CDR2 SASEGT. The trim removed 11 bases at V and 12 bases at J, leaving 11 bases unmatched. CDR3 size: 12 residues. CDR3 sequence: CAGLLLAGMQFF. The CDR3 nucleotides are TGTGCCGGCCTTCTTCTAGCGGGGATGCAGTTCTTC.

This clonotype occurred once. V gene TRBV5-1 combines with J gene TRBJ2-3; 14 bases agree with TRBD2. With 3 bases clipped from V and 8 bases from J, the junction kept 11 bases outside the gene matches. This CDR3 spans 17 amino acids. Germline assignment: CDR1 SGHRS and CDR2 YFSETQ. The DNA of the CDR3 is TGCGCCAGCAGCTCGGGCCCGAAGGGGACTAGCGGGAGTACGCAGTATTTT. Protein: CASSSGPKGTSGSTQYF. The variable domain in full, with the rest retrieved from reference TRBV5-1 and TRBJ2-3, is KAGVTQTPRYLIKTRGQQVTLSCSPISGHRSVSWYQQTPGQGLQFLFEYFSETQRNKGNFPGRFSGRQFSNSRSEMNVSTLELGDSALYLCASSSGPKGTSGSTQYFGPGTRLTVL.

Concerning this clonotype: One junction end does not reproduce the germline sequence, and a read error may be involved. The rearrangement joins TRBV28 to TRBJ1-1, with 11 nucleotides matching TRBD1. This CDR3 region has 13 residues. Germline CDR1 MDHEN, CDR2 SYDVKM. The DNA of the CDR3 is TGTGCCGGCTGGAGGACAGGGGGCACTGAAGTTTTCTTT. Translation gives CAGWRTGGTEVFF.

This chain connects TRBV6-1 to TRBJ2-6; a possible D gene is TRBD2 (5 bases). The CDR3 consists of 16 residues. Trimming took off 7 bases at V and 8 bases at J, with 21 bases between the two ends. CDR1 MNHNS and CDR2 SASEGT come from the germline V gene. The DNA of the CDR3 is TGTGCCAGCATGTGGGCCGTGACCTCCGGGACCAACGTCCTGACTTTC. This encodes CASMWAVTSGTNVLTF.

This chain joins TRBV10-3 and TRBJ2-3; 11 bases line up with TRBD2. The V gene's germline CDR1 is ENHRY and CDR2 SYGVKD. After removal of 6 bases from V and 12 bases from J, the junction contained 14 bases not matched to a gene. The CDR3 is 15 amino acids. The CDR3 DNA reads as TGTGCCATCAGCCTTAGCGGGGGGGCCAGAGATATACAGTATTTT. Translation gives CAISLSGGARDIQYF.